This paragraph reports one TCR beta chain. The sample comes from a study of blood T cell repertoires in COVID-19. Using immunoSEQ multiplex PCR, the repertoire was profiled, and TCRdb retains in-frame clones only, with some absent. The sample has around 130,000 clones; around nine tenths are singletons. V lost 0 bases to trimming and J lost 7 bases; unmatched junction nucleotides: 11. In germline, CDR1 is MGHRA, CDR2 YSYEKL. The CDR3 extends over 18 amino acids. The clonotype was recovered from a human donor in a cohort sampled during active COVID-19. The sequenced material came from peripheral blood. The chain carries TRBV4-1 and TRBJ2-1; TRBD2 matches 11 bases. CDR3 sequence: CASSQDIAGGPIRNEQFF. The CDR3 nucleotides are TGCGCCAGCAGCCAAGATATAGCGGGAGGGCCCATTAGGAATGAGCAGTTCTTC.